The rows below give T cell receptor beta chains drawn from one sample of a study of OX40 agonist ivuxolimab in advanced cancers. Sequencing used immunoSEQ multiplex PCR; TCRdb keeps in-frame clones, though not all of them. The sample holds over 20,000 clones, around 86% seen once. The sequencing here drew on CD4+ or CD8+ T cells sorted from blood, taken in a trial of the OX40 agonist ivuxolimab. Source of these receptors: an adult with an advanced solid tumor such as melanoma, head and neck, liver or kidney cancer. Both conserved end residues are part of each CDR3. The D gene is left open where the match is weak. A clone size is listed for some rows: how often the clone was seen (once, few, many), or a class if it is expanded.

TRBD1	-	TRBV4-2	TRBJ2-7	TGTGCCAGCAGCCAAGCTGGACAGGGGATCTACGAGCAGTACTTC	CASSQAGQGIYEQYF
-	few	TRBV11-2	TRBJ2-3	TGTGCCAGCAGCTTAGATACGGGAGGCACAGATACGCAGTATTTT	CASSLDTGGTDTQYF
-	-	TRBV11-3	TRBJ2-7	TGTGCCAGCAGCCTCGCCAGCGGCCCCTACGAGCAGTACTTC	CASSLASGPYEQYF
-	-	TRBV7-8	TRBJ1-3	TGTGCCAGCAGCTTAGGGAGCTCTGGAAACACCATATATTTT	CASSLGSSGNTIYF
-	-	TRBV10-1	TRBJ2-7	TGCGCCAGCAACTTGAGGGACTACGAGCAGTACTTC	CASNLRDYEQYF
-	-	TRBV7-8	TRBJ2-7	TGTGCCAGCAGGAATAGCGGAGAACCCTACGAGCAGTACTTC	CASRNSGEPYEQYF
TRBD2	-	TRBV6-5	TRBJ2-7	TGTGCCAGCGGGGGGACTAGCGGGTATACCTACGAGCAGTACTTC	CASGGTSGYTYEQYF
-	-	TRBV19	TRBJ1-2	TGTGCCAGTAGTGAGTACCACGAAAGTATGGGCTACACCTTC	CASSEYHESMGYTF
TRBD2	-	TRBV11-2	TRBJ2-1	TGTGCCAGCAGCTCTACGACTAGCGGGAGGTACAATGAGCAGTTCTTC	CASSSTTSGRYNEQFF
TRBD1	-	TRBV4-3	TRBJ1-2	TGCGCCAGCAGCCAAGAAATGGGACAGAGCTATGGCTACACCTTC	CASSQEMGQSYGYTF
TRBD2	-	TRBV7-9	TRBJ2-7	TGTGCCAGCAGCTCCCGGGACTACGGCGACTACGAGCAGTACTTC	CASSSRDYGDYEQYF
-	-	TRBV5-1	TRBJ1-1	TGCGCCAGCAGCTTGACAGGGTGGGCTGAAGCTTTCTTT	CASSLTGWAEAFF
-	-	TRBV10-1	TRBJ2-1	TGCGCCAGCAGTGAGTCGGGGGGCCTTAGGGGACAGTTCTTC	CASSESGGLRGQFF
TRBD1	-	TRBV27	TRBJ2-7	TGTGCCAGCGGCATCGGGACAGCCTACGAGCAGTACTTC	CASGIGTAYEQYF
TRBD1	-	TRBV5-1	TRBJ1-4	TGCGCCAGCAGCTTGGTGGGACAGGGTACTGAAAAACTGTTTTTT	CASSLVGQGTEKLFF
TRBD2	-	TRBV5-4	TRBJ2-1	TGTGCCAGCAGCTGGGCGCCGGGACTAGCGGGAGTACAGTTCTTC	CASSWAPGLAGVQFF
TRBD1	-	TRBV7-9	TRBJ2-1	TGTGCCAGCAGCTTAGCTAAAGGGGGCCGCTTCTACTACAATGAGCAGTTCTTC	CASSLAKGGRFYYNEQFF
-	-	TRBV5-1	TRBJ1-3	TGCGCCAGCAGCTTGCTCGGGCCCCGCGAGGGAAACACCATATATTTT	CASSLLGPREGNTIYF
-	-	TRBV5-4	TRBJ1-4	TGTGCCAGCAGCTTGGATGGCAGTCCTAATGAAAAACTGTTTTTT	CASSLDGSPNEKLFF
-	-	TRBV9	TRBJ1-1	TGTGCCAGCAGCGTGGACAGTAGGAACACTGAAGCTTTCTTT	CASSVDSRNTEAFF
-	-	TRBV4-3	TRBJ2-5	TGCGCCAGCAGCCAAGATCTCCCCGGGGGGCTCCTCCAAGAGGCCCAGTACTTC	CASSQDLPGGLLQEAQYF
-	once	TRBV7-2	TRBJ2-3	TGTGCCAGCAGCTGGAAGGGGTCAGATACGCAGTATTTT	CASSWKGSDTQYF
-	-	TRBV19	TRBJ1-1	TGTGCCAGTAGTATCCCCAGGATGAACACTGAAGCTTTCTTT	CASSIPRMNTEAFF
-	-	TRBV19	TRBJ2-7	TGTGCCAGTAGGAGCAGGGGCGACTCCTACGAGCAGTACTTC	CASRSRGDSYEQYF
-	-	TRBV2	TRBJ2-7	TGTGCCAGCAGTAAAGGACAGACTAACTACGAGCAGTACTTC	CASSKGQTNYEQYF
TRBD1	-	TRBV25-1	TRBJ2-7	TGTGCCAGCAGTGAATCTTGGGACAGGGCCAAGCAGTACTTC	CASSESWDRAKQYF
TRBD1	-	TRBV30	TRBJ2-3	TGTGCCTGGAGCGGGGACAGGGGTGCGGATACGCAGTATTTT	CAWSGDRGADTQYF
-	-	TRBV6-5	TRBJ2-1	TGTGCCAGCAGTTACCGTGAGGGCATAGGGCAGTTCTTC	CASSYREGIGQFF
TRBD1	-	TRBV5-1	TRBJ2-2	TGCGCCAGCAGACCTACCGGGACAGGGGATACCGGGGAGCTGTTTTTT	CASRPTGTGDTGELFF
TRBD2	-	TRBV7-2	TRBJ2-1	TGTGCCAGCAGCTCAACAGACTGGGGGGGGTCTACAGGCCGGGCGCAGTTCTTC	CASSSTDWGGSTGRAQFF
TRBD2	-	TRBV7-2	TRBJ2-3	TGTGCCAGCAGCATTGATTTAGCGGGAGGCACAGATACGCAGTATTTT	CASSIDLAGGTDTQYF
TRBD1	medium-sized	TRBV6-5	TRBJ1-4	TGTGCCAGCAGGTCAGGGGGCGCGGATGAAAAACTGTTTTTT	CASRSGGADEKLFF
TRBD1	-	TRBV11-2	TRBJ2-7	TGTGCCAGCAGCTTGGACAGGGACCACCAAATCTACGAGCAGTACTTC	CASSLDRDHQIYEQYF
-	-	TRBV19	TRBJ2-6	TGTGCCACATCTTCGGGAGCGATCGGCTCTGGGGCCAACGTCCTGACTTTC	CATSSGAIGSGANVLTF
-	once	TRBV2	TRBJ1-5	TGTGCCAGCAGTCCCTTGAGTCAGCCCCAGCATTTT	CASSPLSQPQHF
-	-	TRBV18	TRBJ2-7	TGTGCCAGCTCACGACAGGTCGACTACGAGCAGTACTTC	CASSRQVDYEQYF
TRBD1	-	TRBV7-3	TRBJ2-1	TGTGCCAGCAGCCAGGGGGCGGGGCAATACAATGAGCAGTTCTTC	CASSQGAGQYNEQFF
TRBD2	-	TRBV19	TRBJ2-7	TGTGCCAGTAGTATATTGGCCGCGGGACTAGCGGGCTACGAGCAGTACTTC	CASSILAAGLAGYEQYF
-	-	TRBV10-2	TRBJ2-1	TGCGCCAGCAGACCCAGTGAGGTTGAGCAGTTCTTC	CASRPSEVEQFF
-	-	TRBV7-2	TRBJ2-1	TGTGCCAGCAGCTTAATCGGTTTCAATGAGCAGTTCTTC	CASSLIGFNEQFF
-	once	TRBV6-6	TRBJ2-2	TGTGCCAGCAGTACCTCGGACACCGGGGAGCTGCTTTTT	CASSTSDTGELLF